The 30 T cell receptor beta chains reported below all come from one sample, sequenced in a study of T cells in Graves' hyperthyroidism and ophthalmopathy. TCR beta CDR3 sequences were amplified from RNA transcripts. Researchers ran a first-round RT-PCR on the TCR CDR3 using the HTBI primer set. MiXCR, applied by TCRdb to the multiplex PCR reads, yields one record per CDR3 protein. The table shows about 290,000 distinct CDR3 sequences, with around 15% occurring only once. Sequencing input: blood. Source of these receptors: a woman between 55 and 75 years old with Graves' ophthalmopathy.

Only a few counts were recorded for this clonotype. V usage is TRBV14 and J usage is TRBJ2-3; D may be TRBD1 (5 bases). This CDR3 has 17 amino acids. Germline assignment: CDR1 SGHDN and CDR2 FVKESK. V shed 0 bases and J shed 5 bases, with 18 bases lying between them. The DNA for the CDR3 is TGTGCCAGCAGCCAAGATCGCGCTTGGCAGGGTGAAGATACGCAGTATTTT. Protein: CASSQDRAWQGEDTQYF.

There are many counts of this clonotype. The chain has TRBV6-1 and TRBJ2-7; TRBD1 might be the D (6 bases). V was pared by 5 bases and J by 6 bases, with 14 bases between. The CDR3 is made up of 13 amino acids. Germline loops: CDR1 MNHNS, CDR2 SASEGT. CDR3 region: CASSSPTGSEQYF. The CDR3 nucleotides are TGTGCCAGCAGTTCCCCTACAGGGTCCGAGCAGTACTTC.

This clonotype was seen a handful of times. The rearrangement links TRBV10-3 to TRBJ2-5, with 7 bases matching TRBD2. CDR3 length: 15 residues. V shed 6 bases and J 2 bases; nucleotides not matched to a gene: 9. Germline V lookup: CDR1 ENHRY, CDR2 SYGVKD. CDR3 region: CAISRGSLSQETQYF. Here the CDR3 DNA reads TGTGCCATCAGCCGCGGGAGTCTCTCACAAGAGACCCAGTACTTC.

This clonotype was recorded many times. This chain uses TRBV27 with TRBJ2-3, with a possible D match to TRBD1 (6 bases). Germline V gene sequence: CDR1 MNHEY, CDR2 SMNVEV (reference sequence). This CDR3 contains 16 residues. V was pared by 4 bases and J by 5 bases, with 19 bases between. This CDR3 reads CASSSEDRTGKDTQYF. As DNA, the CDR3 is TGTGCCAGCAGTTCCGAGGACAGAACTGGTAAAGATACGCAGTATTTT.

The J gene is TRBJ2-3, the V gene TRBV7-2; a possible D gene is TRBD1 (5 bases). V was trimmed by 1 base and J by 5 bases, leaving 16 bases between them. This CDR3 is built from 16 residues. Germline loops: CDR1 SGHTA, CDR2 FQGNSA. The CDR3: CASSLGAGYAEDTQYF. In DNA, the CDR3 is TGTGCCAGCAGCTTAGGGGCAGGGTATGCGGAAGATACGCAGTATTTT. The full variable domain, completed using reference TRBV7-2 and TRBJ2-3, is GAGVSQSPSNKVTEKGKDVELRCDPISGHTALYWYRQSLGQGLEFLIYFQGNSAPDKSGLPSDRFSAERTGGSVSTLTIQRTQQEDSAVYLCASSLGAGYAEDTQYFGPGTRLTVL.

Many counts were recorded for this clonotype. The V gene is TRBV28, the J gene TRBJ1-1; 10 positions agree with TRBD1. This CDR3 region has 18 residues. V lost 1 base to trimming and J lost 2 bases; unmatched junction nucleotides: 10. Germline V gene sequence: CDR1 MDHEN, CDR2 SYDVKM. The DNA for the CDR3 is TGTGCCAGCAGTTTATTTGGGGGGACAGGGGATGGTAACACTGAAGCTTTCTTT. The encoded protein is CASSLFGGTGDGNTEAFF.

There are many counts of this clonotype. V and J are TRBV10-3 and TRBJ1-5, with D possibly TRBD1 on 5 matching bases. The germline V gene encodes CDR1 ENHRY and CDR2 SYGVKD. Deletions cut 6 bases from V and 5 bases from J, with 17 bases between. CDR3 size: 15 residues. CDR3 coding DNA: TGTGCCATCAGCCCCGAGGGCTTGGGGGATCAGCCCCAGCATTTT. This sequence encodes CAISPEGLGDQPQHF.

This clonotype turned up a few times. The chain carries TRBV4-1 and TRBJ2-5; 10 nucleotides match TRBD2. CDR1 and CDR2 from the germline V gene are MGHRA and YSYEKL. V lost 0 bases to trimming and J lost 4 bases; unmatched junction nucleotides: 5. The CDR3 consists of 16 residues. CDR3 amino acids: CASSQEASGSLETQYF. DNA of the CDR3: TGCGCCAGCAGCCAAGAGGCTAGCGGGAGTTTAGAGACCCAGTACTTC.

This clonotype was seen at least ten times. The V and J genes are TRBV12-3 or TRBV12-4 and TRBJ1-1; no reliable D call. This CDR3 comprises 16 residues. V lost 2 bases, J lost 1 base, and 14 bases lay in between. CDR3 residues: CASSLRRGGGNTEAFF. In DNA form, the CDR3 reads TGTGCCAGCAGTTTACGCCGGGGTGGAGGGAACACTGAAGCTTTCTTT.

This clonotype showed up many times. This rearrangement joins TRBV7-9 to TRBJ2-1; the match to TRBD1 covers 7 bases. Germline-derived CDR1 and CDR2 are SEHNR and FQNEAQ (reference sequence). The CDR3 totals 17 residues. Trimming removed 6 bases from V and 3 bases from J; junction bases left unmatched: 14. The CDR3, as DNA: TGTGCCAGCAGGGACAGGCTCATAGGTGGTGACTACAATGAGCAGTTCTTC. Its translation: CASRDRLIGGDYNEQFF.

This clonotype came up many times. The CDR3 is CSAYSSYEQYF. The CDR3 bases are TGCAGTGCTTACAGCTCCTACGAGCAGTACTTC. The chain employs TRBV20-1 and TRBJ2-7; the D is unclear. Germline V gene lookup returns CDR1 DFQATT and CDR2 SNEGSKA (reference sequence). Trimming cost V 5 bases and J 0 bases, with 5 bases left between them. The CDR3 extends over 11 amino acids.

This clonotype showed up many times. The chain employs TRBV11-1 and TRBJ2-5; D is unresolved. CDR3 length: 13 amino acids. The ends were cut back, 5 bases at V and 3 bases at J, with 10 bases in the middle. The germline V gene has CDR1 SGHAT and CDR2 FQDESV (reference sequence). The chain's CDR3 is CASSAPAEETQYF. CDR3 sequence (DNA): TGTGCCAGCAGCGCACCCGCGGAAGAGACCCAGTACTTC.

The table lists this clonotype with a few counts. This chain connects TRBV4-1 to TRBJ1-3, with D perhaps matching TRBD1 (5 bases). V dropped 1 base and J dropped 0 bases, with 16 bases sitting between them. This CDR3 is 18 amino acids long. The germline V gene has CDR1 MGHRA and CDR2 YSYEKL. The CDR3 reads CASSQVLGGRSSGNTIYF. Written as DNA, the CDR3 is TGCGCCAGCAGCCAAGTCCTGGGGGGACGAAGCTCTGGAAACACCATATATTTT.

This clonotype was seen only a few times. The J gene is TRBJ1-2, the V gene TRBV7-3; D gene ambiguous. Germline V gene lookup returns CDR1 SGHTA and CDR2 FQGTGA. Deletions cut 5 bases from V and 2 bases from J, with 15 bases between. The CDR3 has 15 amino acids. The CDR3 DNA reads TGTGCCAGCAGCCAACTTAGGGCCGCCAACTATGGCTACACCTTC. Encoded protein: CASSQLRAANYGYTF.

This clonotype was counted ten times or more. The chain joins TRBV14 to TRBJ2-7, with TRBD2 as a possible D gene (5 bases). CDR1 is SGHDN and CDR2 is FVKESK in the germline V gene. The CDR3 has 13 residues. The germline V and J ends were trimmed by 4 bases and 7 bases, with 14 bases remaining between them. CDR3 nucleotide sequence: TGTGCCAGCAGCCCCGGGATATCAGGAGAGCAGTACTTC. Its protein product is CASSPGISGEQYF. Variable domain in full (rest from reference TRBV14 and TRBJ2-7): EAGVTQFPSHSVIEKGQTVTLRCDPISGHDNLYWYRRVMGKEIKFLLHFVKESKQDESGMPNNRFLAERTGGTYSTLKVQPAELEDSGVYFCASSPGISGEQYFGPGTRLTVT.

As concerns this clonotype: A read error is possible here, since a much larger clone lies one base away. The genes are TRBV5-1 and TRBJ2-7, with TRBD2 identical over 9 bases. The V and J ends lost 4 bases and 0 bases, in that order; junction bases with no gene match: 5. This CDR3 is 15 amino acids long. Germline values: CDR1 SGHRS, CDR2 YFSETQ. This CDR3 is CASSERLADSYEQYF. CDR3 sequence (DNA): TGCGCCAGCAGCGAGAGACTAGCGGACTCCTACGAGCAGTACTTC.

In its sample, this clonotype was seen many times. This chain joins TRBV28 and TRBJ2-1, with 9 nucleotides matching TRBD1. Trimming took 6 bases from V and 6 from J; bases not matched to a gene: 15. The length of the CDR3 is 17 residues. Per the germline V gene, CDR1 is MDHEN and CDR2 is SYDVKM. The DNA of the CDR3 is TGTGCCAGCAGCCCCCCCCCCGGGACAGGGTATCCCAATGAGCAGTTCTTC. The encoded protein is CASSPPPGTGYPNEQFF.

This clonotype appeared many times. This sequence joins TRBV7-6 and TRBJ2-3, with TRBD2 identical over 7 bases. In germline, CDR1 is SGHVS, CDR2 FNYEAQ. CDR3 size: 16 residues. V shed 5 bases and J 3 bases; nucleotides not matched to a gene: 11. The CDR3 coding sequence is TGTGCCAGCAGCCAACGGCGCGGGAGCAGGACAGATACGCAGTATTTT. This translates into CASSQRRGSRTDTQYF.

This clonotype was seen a handful of times. The chain recombines TRBV6-5 with TRBJ2-7, with D tentatively TRBD2 (6 bases). V was trimmed by 0 bases and J by 0 bases, leaving 9 bases between them. The germline V gene has CDR1 MNHEY and CDR2 SVGAGI. The CDR3 consists of 15 residues. In nucleotides, the CDR3 is TGTGCCAGCAGTTACTCGGGAGGCGGCTCCTACGAGCAGTACTTC. Translation: CASSYSGGGSYEQYF.

This sequence joins TRBV28 and TRBJ2-5; D perhaps matches TRBD1 (6 bases). V shed 6 bases and J shed 4 bases, with 18 bases lying between them. Germline V gene lookup returns CDR1 MDHEN and CDR2 SYDVKM. The CDR3 runs to 15 residues. In DNA, the CDR3 is TGTGCCAGCAGCTTAGGGGGTGATTGGGTAGAGACCCAGTACTTC. Translating it yields CASSLGGDWVETQYF. The full variable domain, rest sourced from reference TRBV28 and TRBJ2-5, is DVKVTQSSRYLVKRTGEKVFLECVQDMDHENMFWYRQDPGLGLRLIYFSYDVKMKEKGDIPEGYSVSREKKERFSLILESASTNQTSMYLCASSLGGDWVETQYFGPGTRLLVL.

This clonotype occurred many times. V and J are TRBV3-2 and TRBJ2-5; no check of the table's D call, TRBD1, against the DNA was made. TRBV3-2 is described as a pseudogene. The CDR3 consists of 14 residues. CDR3 loop: CASSTARGQETQYF. DNA for the CDR3: TGTGCCAGCAGCACGGCCAGGGGACAAGAGACCCAGTACTTC.

V is TRBV16 and J is TRBJ1-4; TRBD1 agrees at 8 bases. Trimming took 0 bases from V and 3 from J; bases not matched to a gene: 9. Looked up from germline, CDR1 is KGHSY and CDR2 is FQNENV. The CDR3 has 18 residues. The CDR3 sequence is CASSQSFRTGLANEKLFF. The CDR3 coding sequence is TGTGCCAGCAGCCAATCTTTTCGGACAGGGCTCGCTAATGAAAAACTGTTTTTT.

This clonotype was observed at least ten times. The CDR3 DNA is TGTGCCAGCAGTTTATCAACAGGGTGGTACGAGCAGTACTTC. This gives the protein CASSLSTGWYEQYF. The rearrangement joins TRBV28 to TRBJ2-7, with D possibly being TRBD1 (6 bases). There are 14 residues in the CDR3. V was trimmed by 1 base and J by 4 bases, leaving 11 bases between them. Germline CDR1 reads MDHEN; CDR2 reads SYDVKM.

This clonotype was seen ten or more times. The V call is TRBV5-1, the J call TRBJ2-3; TRBD2 matches at 10 bases. The germline V gene encodes CDR1 SGHRS and CDR2 YFSETQ. The CDR3 is 17 amino acids. V lost 0 bases, J lost 1 base, and 5 bases stayed unmatched. DNA for the CDR3: TGCGCCAGCAGCTTGGCCCCTAGCGGGAGTGGCACAGATACGCAGTATTTT. Translated, it gives CASSLAPSGSGTDTQYF.

This clonotype was seen ten or more times. This chain links TRBV20-1 with TRBJ1-4; TRBD1 aligns across 9 bases. The trim removed 6 bases at V and 7 bases at J, leaving 9 bases unmatched. Germline-derived CDR1 and CDR2 are DFQATT and SNEGSKA (reference sequence). The CDR3 has 14 residues. The CDR3 sequence: CSAEPGQGVEKLFF. The DNA of the CDR3 is TGCAGTGCAGAGCCGGGACAGGGTGTTGAAAAACTGTTTTTT.

This clonotype occurred many times. V and J are TRBV28 and TRBJ2-3; D remains unclear. The CDR3 is made up of 12 amino acids. Germline V gives CDR1 MDHEN, CDR2 SYDVKM. The V end lost 5 bases, the J end lost 3 bases, and 6 bases lay between the germline ends. In DNA form, the CDR3 reads TGTGCCAGCAGTGGGGTAACAGATACGCAGTATTTT. This codes for CASSGVTDTQYF.

This clonotype occurred a few times. The genes are TRBV18 and TRBJ1-5; D remains ambiguous. The V end lost 4 bases, the J end lost 0 bases, and 7 bases lay between the germline ends. The CDR3 spans 14 residues. Germline V gene data show CDR1 as KGHSH and CDR2 as LQKENI. The CDR3 DNA reads TGTGCCAGCTCACGGGGAAATAGCAATCAGCCCCAGCATTTT. It specifies CASSRGNSNQPQHF.

This clonotype showed up many times. The chain joins TRBV7-3 to TRBJ2-1; TRBD1 is a possible D gene (5 bases). The germline V and J ends were trimmed by 4 bases and 9 bases, with 13 bases remaining between them. Germline CDR1 SGHTA, CDR2 FQGTGA. This CDR3 contains 13 residues. The DNA for the CDR3 is TGTGCCAGCAGCTATCTGGATAGGGGTGAGCAGTTCTTC. Translated, it gives CASSYLDRGEQFF.

This clonotype was counted ten times or more. The chain carries TRBV4-1 and TRBJ2-3, with 9 bases that match TRBD2. The junction had 9 bases not matched to a gene; V was cut back by 4 bases and J by 7 bases. This CDR3 contains 15 residues. The germline CDR1 and CDR2 sequences are MGHRA and YSYEKL. The CDR3 DNA sequence: TGCGCCAGCAGCCCGGGGCTAGCGGGGTCCAATACGCAGTATTTT. Translated: CASSPGLAGSNTQYF.

This chain links TRBV13 with TRBJ2-3, with a weak D call TRBD1 (5 bases). The germline V gene has CDR1 PRHDT and CDR2 FYEKMQ (reference sequence). This CDR3 spans 15 amino acids. Trimming shortened V by 4 bases and J by 0 bases, and 11 bases separated the two germline ends. CDR3 region: CASSSLRGSTDTQYF. The CDR3 nucleotides are TGTGCCAGCAGCTCACTTAGGGGTAGCACAGATACGCAGTATTTT.